Here is one TCR beta chain with its context. The sample originates from a study of T cell changes during pregnancy in multiple sclerosis. Clones were read by immunoSEQ multiplex PCR, and TCRdb kept only the in-frame ones, dropping some. The repertoire includes tens of thousands of clones, roughly 91% of them detected once, and over 0.8% sits in the top ten. Germline values: CDR1 KGHSH, CDR2 LQKENI. Between the trimmed V and J ends, which lost 8 bases and 1 base, there was a span of 16 bases. The CDR3 loop spans 15 amino acids. The input for sequencing was peripheral blood, taken in the first trimester of pregnancy. The chain employs TRBV18 and TRBJ2-3, with D tentatively TRBD1 (6 bases). The sequence was collected from a female donor with multiple sclerosis, enrolled in a pregnancy study. Written as DNA, the CDR3 is TGTGCCAGCAATTTACAGGGAATCCGCACAGATACGCAGTATTTT. Its translation is CASNLQGIRTDTQYF.